This T cell receptor beta chain was identified during a study of cytomegalovirus exposure and HLA in healthy donors. Study-wide findings and caveats: Later analysis associated a missense DCLRE1C variant with TCR beta V- and J-gene trimming. The study designated roughly 160 TCR beta chains cytomegalovirus-associated.

PCR involved 60 Vbeta and 13 Jbeta primers. Profiling relied on immunoSEQ multiplex PCR, and the TCRdb table lists in-frame clones only, not all of them. The sample records some 120,000 clones, 70% to 80% being singletons. The CDR3 spans 12 residues. Germline loops: CDR1 SQVTM, CDR2 ANQGSEA. Trimming removed 8 bases from V and 6 bases from J, with 17 bases in between. A word on this clone: Antigen: not known.

Sequencing input: PBMCs. The J gene is TRBJ2-7, the V gene TRBV29-1; D possibly corresponds to TRBD2 (6 bases). This TCR derives from a young man in good health and CMV-seropositive. CDR3 coding DNA: TGCAGCTCGTCAGGGAGGTCAGGCGAGCAGTACTTC. This gives the protein CSSSGRSGEQYF.